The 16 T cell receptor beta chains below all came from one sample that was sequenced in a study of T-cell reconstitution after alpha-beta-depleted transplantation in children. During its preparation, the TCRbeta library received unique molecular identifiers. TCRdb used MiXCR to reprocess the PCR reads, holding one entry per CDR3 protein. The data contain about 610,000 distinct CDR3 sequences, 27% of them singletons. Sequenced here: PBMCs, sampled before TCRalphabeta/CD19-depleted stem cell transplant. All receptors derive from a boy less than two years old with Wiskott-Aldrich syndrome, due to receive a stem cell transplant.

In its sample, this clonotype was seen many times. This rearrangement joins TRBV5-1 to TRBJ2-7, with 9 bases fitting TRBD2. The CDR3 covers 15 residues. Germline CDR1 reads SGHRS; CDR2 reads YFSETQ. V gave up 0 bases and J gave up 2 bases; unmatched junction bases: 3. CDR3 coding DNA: TGCGCCAGCAGCTTGGGAGCGGGAGGTACCTACGAGCAGTACTTC. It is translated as CASSLGAGGTYEQYF.

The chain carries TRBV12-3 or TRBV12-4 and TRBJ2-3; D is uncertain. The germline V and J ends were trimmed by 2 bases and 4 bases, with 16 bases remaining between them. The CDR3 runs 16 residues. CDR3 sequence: CASSLQPLGIPDTQYF. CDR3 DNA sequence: TGTGCCAGCAGTTTACAACCGCTCGGAATCCCAGATACGCAGTATTTT.

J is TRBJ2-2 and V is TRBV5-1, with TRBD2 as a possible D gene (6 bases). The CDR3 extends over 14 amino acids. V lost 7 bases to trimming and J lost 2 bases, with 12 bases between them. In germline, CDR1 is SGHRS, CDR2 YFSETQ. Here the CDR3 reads CASHRDSNTGELFF. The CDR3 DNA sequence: TGCGCCAGCCACCGGGACTCCAACACCGGGGAGCTGTTTTTT.

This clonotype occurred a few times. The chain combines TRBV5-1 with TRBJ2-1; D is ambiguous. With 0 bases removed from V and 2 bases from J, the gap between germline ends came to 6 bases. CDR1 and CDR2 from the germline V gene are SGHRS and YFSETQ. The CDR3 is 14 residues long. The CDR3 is CASSLGNTYNEQFF. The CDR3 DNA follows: TGCGCCAGCAGCTTGGGGAATACCTACAATGAGCAGTTCTTC.

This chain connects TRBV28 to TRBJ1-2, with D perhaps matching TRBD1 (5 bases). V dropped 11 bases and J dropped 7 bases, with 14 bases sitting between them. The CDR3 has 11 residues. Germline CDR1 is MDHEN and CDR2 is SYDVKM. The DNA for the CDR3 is TGTGCCGTCTTGGGGGGGTTTGGCTACACCTTC. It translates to CAVLGGFGYTF.

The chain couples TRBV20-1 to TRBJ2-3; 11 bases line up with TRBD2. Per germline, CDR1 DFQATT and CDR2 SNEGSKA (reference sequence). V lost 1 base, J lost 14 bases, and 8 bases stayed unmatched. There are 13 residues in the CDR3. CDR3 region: CSARGTSGLPPYF. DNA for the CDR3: TGCAGTGCTAGAGGGACTAGCGGGCTGCCCCCGTATTTT.

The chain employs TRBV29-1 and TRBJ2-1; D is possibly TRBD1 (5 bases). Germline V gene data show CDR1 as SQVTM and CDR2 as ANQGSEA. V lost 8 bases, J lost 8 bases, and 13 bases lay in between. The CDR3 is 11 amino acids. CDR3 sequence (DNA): TGCAGCCCGGCTATAGGGGATGAGCAGTTCTTC. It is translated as CSPAIGDEQFF.

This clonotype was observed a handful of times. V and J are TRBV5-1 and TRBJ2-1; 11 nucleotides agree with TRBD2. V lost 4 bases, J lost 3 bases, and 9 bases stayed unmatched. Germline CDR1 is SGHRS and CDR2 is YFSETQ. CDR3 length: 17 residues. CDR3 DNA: TGCGCCAGCAGCCCCGGGGTAGGGACTAGCGGCTACAATGAGCAGTTCTTC. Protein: CASSPGVGTSGYNEQFF.

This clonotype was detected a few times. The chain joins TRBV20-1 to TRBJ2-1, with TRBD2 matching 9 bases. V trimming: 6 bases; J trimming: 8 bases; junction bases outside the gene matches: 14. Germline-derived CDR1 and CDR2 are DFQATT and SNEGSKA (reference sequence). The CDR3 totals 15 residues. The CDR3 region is CSAPHSGRPGDEQFF. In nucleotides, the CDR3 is TGCAGTGCCCCACATAGCGGGAGACCCGGGGATGAGCAGTTCTTC.

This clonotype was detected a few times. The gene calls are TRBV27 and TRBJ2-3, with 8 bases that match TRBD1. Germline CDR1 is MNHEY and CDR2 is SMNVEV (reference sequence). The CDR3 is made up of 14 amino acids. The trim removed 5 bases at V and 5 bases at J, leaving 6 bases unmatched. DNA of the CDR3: TGTGCCAGCAGTCCCTCGACAGGGGTAGATACGCAGTATTTT. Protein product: CASSPSTGVDTQYF.

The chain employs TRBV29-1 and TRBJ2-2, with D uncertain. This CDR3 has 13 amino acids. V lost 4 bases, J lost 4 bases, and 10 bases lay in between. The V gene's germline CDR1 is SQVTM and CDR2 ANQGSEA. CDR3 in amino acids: CSVGRPSTGELFF. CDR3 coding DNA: TGCAGCGTTGGGCGGCCGAGCACCGGGGAGCTGTTTTTT.

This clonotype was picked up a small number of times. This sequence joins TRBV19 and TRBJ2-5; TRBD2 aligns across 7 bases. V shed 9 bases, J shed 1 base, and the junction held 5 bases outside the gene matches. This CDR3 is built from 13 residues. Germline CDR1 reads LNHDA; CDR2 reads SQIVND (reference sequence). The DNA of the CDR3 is TGTGCCAGCAGAGGACTAGTCCAAGAGACCCAGTACTTC. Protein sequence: CASRGLVQETQYF.

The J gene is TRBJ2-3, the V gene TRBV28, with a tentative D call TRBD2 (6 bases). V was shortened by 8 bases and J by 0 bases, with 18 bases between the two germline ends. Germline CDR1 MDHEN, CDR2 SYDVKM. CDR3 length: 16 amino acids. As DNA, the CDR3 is TGTGCCAGCGCTCAAACCGGGACTTCTAGCACAGATACGCAGTATTTT. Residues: CASAQTGTSSTDTQYF.

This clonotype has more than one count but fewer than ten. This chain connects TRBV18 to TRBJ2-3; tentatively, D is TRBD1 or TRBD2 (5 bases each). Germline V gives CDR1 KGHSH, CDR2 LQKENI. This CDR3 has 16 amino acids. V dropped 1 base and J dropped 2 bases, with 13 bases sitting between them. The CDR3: CASSPLRGPITDTQYF. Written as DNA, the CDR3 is TGTGCCAGCTCACCACTACGGGGCCCGATCACAGATACGCAGTATTTT.

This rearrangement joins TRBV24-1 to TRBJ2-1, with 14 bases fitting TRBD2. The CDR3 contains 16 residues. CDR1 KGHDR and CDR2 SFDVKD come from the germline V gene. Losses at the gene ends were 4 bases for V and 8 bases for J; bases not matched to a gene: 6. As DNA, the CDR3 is TGTGCCACCAGTGAGATGACTAGCGGGAGGGCCTATGAGCAGTTCTTC. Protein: CATSEMTSGRAYEQFF.

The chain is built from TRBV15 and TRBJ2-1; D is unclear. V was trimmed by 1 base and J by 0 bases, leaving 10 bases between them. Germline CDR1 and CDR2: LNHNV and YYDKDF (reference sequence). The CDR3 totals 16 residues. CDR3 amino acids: CATSRVPYSSYNEQFF. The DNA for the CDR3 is TGTGCCACCAGCAGAGTCCCCTATAGCTCCTACAATGAGCAGTTCTTC.